The entry below describes one T cell receptor (beta chain). Its cognate antigen is unknown. V was pared by 2 bases and J by 7 bases, with 13 bases of the junction left unmatched. Germline loops: CDR1 MNHNS, CDR2 SASEGT. The CDR3 is 16 residues long. Measured with immunoSEQ multiplex PCR; TCRdb has only the in-frame clones, and not every one. This sample has approximately 110,000 clones, with about 88% found just once. The data stem from a study of T cell responses to AZD1222 COVID-19 vaccine. Notes on the study in general: Only a handful of AZD1222 recipients were seropositive at baseline. Females outnumbered males among donors, who were mostly white British; clonal diversity was possibly underestimated. Recipients of two AZD1222 doses showed rising Spike-specific TCR breadth and depth.

This clonotype was obtained from an adult in good health. Specimen: peripheral blood, collected on day 0 of AZD1222 vaccination. This sequence joins TRBV6-1 and TRBJ2-5, with 7 positions matching TRBD1. The CDR3 nucleotides are TGTGCCAGCAGTGAAACACCCAGGGGGAGTTTCGGGACCCAGTACTTC. As protein: CASSETPRGSFGTQYF.